This T cell receptor (beta chain) was sequenced in a study of Ad26.COV2.S vaccination and SARS-CoV-2 variants. Stated treatment: some 20 received Ad26.COV2.S at low or high dose, single or two shots; about 5 received placebo; per-sample allocation not given. Sampling happened 63 days after the first vaccine or placebo injection. The assay was immunoSEQ multiplex PCR, and TCRdb's table has in-frame clones only and misses some. The sample carries 350,000 to 450,000 clones, about nine tenths recorded once. This CDR3 is built from 13 residues. Per germline, CDR1 GTSNPN and CDR2 SVGIG (reference sequence). The germline V and J ends were trimmed by 5 bases and 4 bases, with 11 bases remaining between them.

The chain links TRBV30 to TRBJ1-4; D unresolved. The sequencing here drew on peripheral blood, taken in a trial of Ad26.COV2.S vaccine versus placebo. The sequence derives from a person between 18 and 59 years old who received the Ad26.COV2.S COVID-19 vaccine or a placebo. The CDR3 coding sequence is TGTGCCTGGGGACGGAGAAGTAATGAAAAACTGTTTTTT. Translating gives CAWGRRSNEKLFF.